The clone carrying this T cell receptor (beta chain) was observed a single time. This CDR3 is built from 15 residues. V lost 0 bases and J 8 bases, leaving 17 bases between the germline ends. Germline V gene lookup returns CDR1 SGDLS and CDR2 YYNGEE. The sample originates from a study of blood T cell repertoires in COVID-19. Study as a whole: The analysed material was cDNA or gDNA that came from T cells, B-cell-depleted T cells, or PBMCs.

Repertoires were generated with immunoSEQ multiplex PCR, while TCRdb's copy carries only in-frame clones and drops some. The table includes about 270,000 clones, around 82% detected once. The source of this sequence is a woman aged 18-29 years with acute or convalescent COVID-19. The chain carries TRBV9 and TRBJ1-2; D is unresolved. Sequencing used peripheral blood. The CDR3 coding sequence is TGTGCCAGCAGCGTAGGAAAGGAAAGGAGGAGGGGCTACACCTTC. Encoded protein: CASSVGKERRRGYTF. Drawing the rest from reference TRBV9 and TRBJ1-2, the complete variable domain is DSGVTQTPKHLITATGQRVTLRCSPRSGDLSVYWYQQSLDQGLQFLIQYYNGEERAKGNILERFSAQQFPDLHSELNLSSLELGDSALYFCASSVGKERRRGYTFGSGTRLTVV.